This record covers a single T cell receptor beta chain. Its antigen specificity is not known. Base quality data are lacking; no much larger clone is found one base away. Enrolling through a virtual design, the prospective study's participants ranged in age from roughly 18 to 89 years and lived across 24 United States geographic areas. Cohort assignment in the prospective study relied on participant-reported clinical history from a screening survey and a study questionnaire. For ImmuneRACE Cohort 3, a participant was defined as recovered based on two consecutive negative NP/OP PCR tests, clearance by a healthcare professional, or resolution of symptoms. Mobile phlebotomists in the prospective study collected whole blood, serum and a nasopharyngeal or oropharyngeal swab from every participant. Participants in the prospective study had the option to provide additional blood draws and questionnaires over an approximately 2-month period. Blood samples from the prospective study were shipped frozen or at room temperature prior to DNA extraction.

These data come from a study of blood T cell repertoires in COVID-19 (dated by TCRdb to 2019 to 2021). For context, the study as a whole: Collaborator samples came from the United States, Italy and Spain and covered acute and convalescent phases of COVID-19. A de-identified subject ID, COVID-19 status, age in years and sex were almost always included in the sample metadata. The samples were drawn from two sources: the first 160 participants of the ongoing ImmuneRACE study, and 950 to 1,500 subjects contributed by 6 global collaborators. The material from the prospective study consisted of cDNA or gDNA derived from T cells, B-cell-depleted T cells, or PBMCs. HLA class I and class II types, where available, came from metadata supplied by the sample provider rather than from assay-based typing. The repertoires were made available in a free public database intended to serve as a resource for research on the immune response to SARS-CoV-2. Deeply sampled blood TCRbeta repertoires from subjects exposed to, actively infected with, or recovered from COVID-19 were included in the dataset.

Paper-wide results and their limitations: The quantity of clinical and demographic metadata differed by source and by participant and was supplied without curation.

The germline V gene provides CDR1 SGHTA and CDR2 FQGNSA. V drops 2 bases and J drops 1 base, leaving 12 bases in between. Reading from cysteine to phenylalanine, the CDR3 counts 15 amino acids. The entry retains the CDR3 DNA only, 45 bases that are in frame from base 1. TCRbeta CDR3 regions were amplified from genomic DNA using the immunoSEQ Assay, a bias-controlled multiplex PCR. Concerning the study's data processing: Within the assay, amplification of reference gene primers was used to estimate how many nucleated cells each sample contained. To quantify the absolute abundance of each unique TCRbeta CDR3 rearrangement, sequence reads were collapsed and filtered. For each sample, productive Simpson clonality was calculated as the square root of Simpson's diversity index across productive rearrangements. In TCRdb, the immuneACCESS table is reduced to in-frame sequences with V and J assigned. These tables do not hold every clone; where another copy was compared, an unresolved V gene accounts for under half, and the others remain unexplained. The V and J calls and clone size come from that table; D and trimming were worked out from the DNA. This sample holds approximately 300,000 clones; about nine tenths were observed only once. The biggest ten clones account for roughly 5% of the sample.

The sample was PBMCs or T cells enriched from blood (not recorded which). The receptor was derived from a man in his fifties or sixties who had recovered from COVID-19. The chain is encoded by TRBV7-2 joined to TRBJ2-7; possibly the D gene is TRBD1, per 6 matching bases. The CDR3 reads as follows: CASSLKFQGSYEQYF. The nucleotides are TGTGCCAGCAGCTTAAAATTCCAGGGGTCCTACGAGCAGTACTTC.